This T cell receptor beta chain appears in the sequencing data of a study of Graves' ophthalmopathy and Graves' hyperthyroidism. CDR3 length equals 15 residues. Germline-derived CDR1 and CDR2 are MRHNA and SNTAGT. The V gene end was trimmed by 5 bases and the J gene end by 0 bases; junction bases not matched to a gene: 7. Amplification from RNA transcripts yielded the TCR beta CDR3 regions. First-round RT-PCR with HTBI primers preceded a second-round multiplex PCR. TCRdb reprocessed the multiplex PCR reads via MiXCR and lists one record per CDR3 protein. The sample lists about 390,000 distinct CDR3 sequences; 15% were seen once.

Sequencing input: peripheral blood. This receptor was identified in a woman aged 18-29 years with stable Graves' hyperthyroidism. The V and J genes are TRBV6-4 and TRBJ2-7, with 7 nucleotides matching TRBD1. CDR3 nucleotides: TGTGCCAGCAGTAAAACCGGGACAGCCTCCTACGAGCAGTACTTC. Protein: CASSKTGTASYEQYF.